This TCR beta chain came from a study of Tregs in tolerant kidney transplant recipients. Across the whole study: Mixed chimerism was transient after nonmyeloablative marrow transplants from related graft donors.

Data came from immunoSEQ multiplex PCR; TCRdb stores just in-frame clones and leaves some out. The profile covers more than 60,000 clones, with more than 95% appearing a single time and about 0.5% taken by the ten largest. Study results and limitations: Validation in larger populations is needed because few patients were studied. Changing PCR primers prevented nucleotide comparison between some patients' samples.

Unstimulated regulatory T cells (CD4+CD25+CD127-), CD4+CD25- non-regulatory cells, CD4 and CD8 cells were FACS-sorted from thawed PBMCs. In the case of this clone: Its cognate antigen is unknown.

The sample was CD4+ T cells from blood, taken before the transplant. The clonotype originates from a human donor who received a combined kidney and bone marrow transplant.

DNA for the CDR3: TGTGCCAGCAGCAGTCGCCCGGGACAGGGGGTTGGCACCGGGGAGCTGTTTTTT. It specifies CASSSRPGQGVGTGELFF. V and J are TRBV5-4 and TRBJ2-2; the match to TRBD1 covers 11 bases. The germline gives CDR1 SGHNT, CDR2 YYREEE (reference sequence). V was pared by 4 bases and J by 4 bases, with 12 bases of the junction left unmatched. This CDR3 has 18 amino acids.